This passage covers 32 T cell receptor beta chains from one sample sequenced in a study of CD8+ T cells in alopecia areata. Sequencing used cDNA as its template, made by extracting RNA and reverse transcribing it. Only in-frame clones appear in the TCRdb table, and some are missing; sequencing was by immunoSEQ multiplex PCR. The repertoire holds some 82,000 clones, with roughly 51% as singletons. The sequenced sample consisted of NKG2D-high CD8+ T cells sorted from blood. The receptors here all came from a human donor with alopecia areata.

The chain carries TRBV28 and TRBJ2-5; possibly TRBD1 for D (6 bases). Germline CDR1 and CDR2: MDHEN and SYDVKM. Trimming removed 5 bases from V and 0 bases from J, with 10 bases in between. The CDR3 totals 14 residues. Written as DNA, the CDR3 is TGTGCCAGCAGTCTACAGGGAGACCAAGAGACCCAGTACTTC. This gives the protein CASSLQGDQETQYF.

The gene calls are TRBV4-1 and TRBJ2-2, with 7 bases aligning to TRBD2. V was pared by 4 bases and J by 3 bases, with 5 bases of the junction left unmatched. The CDR3 has 15 amino acids. Germline loops: CDR1 MGHRA, CDR2 YSYEKL. The CDR3 is CASSLTSEDTGELFF. The CDR3 DNA reads as TGCGCCAGCAGCCTTACTAGCGAGGACACCGGGGAGCTGTTTTTT.

V gene TRBV5-4 combines with J gene TRBJ2-7, with 11 bases fitting TRBD2. The ends lost 4 bases at V and 6 bases at J; junction bases unmatched: 3. Germline CDR1 and CDR2: SGHNT and YYREEE (reference sequence). The CDR3 consists of 13 residues. CDR3 nucleotide sequence: TGTGCCAGCAGCAAAGGACTAGCGGGCGAGCAGTACTTC. The encoded protein is CASSKGLAGEQYF.

This clone showed up just once. The genes are TRBV14 and TRBJ2-5; unclear D gene. Trimming left V 0 bases short and J 7 bases short, with 0 bases between. This CDR3 has 10 residues. The germline V gene has CDR1 SGHDN and CDR2 FVKESK. CDR3 protein: CASSQETQYF. CDR3 nucleotide sequence: TGTGCCAGCAGCCAAGAGACCCAGTACTTC.

This sequence joins TRBV7-8 and TRBJ2-7; D is possibly TRBD1 (6 bases). Germline V CDR1 and CDR2: SGHVS, FQNEAQ. This CDR3 has 12 residues. With 5 bases removed from V and 10 bases from J, the gap between germline ends came to 15 bases. The CDR3 coding sequence is TGTGCCAGCAGCACCGGGACACCAAACCAGTACTTC. Its protein product is CASSTGTPNQYF.

This clone showed up just a few times. The chain uses TRBV7-9 and TRBJ2-1, with 7 nucleotides matching TRBD2. The CDR3 is made up of 16 amino acids. Per the germline V gene, CDR1 is SEHNR and CDR2 is FQNEAQ (reference sequence). The trim removed 5 bases at V and 6 bases at J, leaving 13 bases unmatched. CDR3: CASSLPGTTNPNEQFF. The CDR3 nucleotides are TGTGCCAGCAGCCTTCCCGGGACTACTAACCCCAATGAGCAGTTCTTC.

The chain uses TRBV9 and TRBJ2-7; 8 nucleotides agree with TRBD1. V lost 0 bases, J lost 5 bases, and 4 bases stayed unmatched. CDR3 length: 14 residues. Germline V lookup: CDR1 SGDLS, CDR2 YYNGEE. In nucleotides, the CDR3 is TGTGCCAGCAGCGTAGCTGCAGGGGGCAACGAGCAGTACTTC. It translates to CASSVAAGGNEQYF.

The chain combines TRBV11-2 with TRBJ2-5, with D perhaps assigned TRBD1 or TRBD2 (5 bases each). Germline lookup yields CDR1 SGHAT and CDR2 FQNNGV. V was clipped by 1 base and J by 4 bases, with 13 bases between them. The CDR3 contains 15 residues. The CDR3 bases are TGTGCCAGCAGCTTAGTCTACGGGGCGGGAGAGACCCAGTACTTC. Its protein product is CASSLVYGAGETQYF.

This clone has more than one count but fewer than ten. The chain uses TRBV11-2 and TRBJ2-2; 10 positions agree with TRBD2. The V segment lost 5 bases and the J segment 7 bases; nucleotides outside the gene matches: 10. The CDR3 contains 16 residues. The germline V gene encodes CDR1 SGHAT and CDR2 FQNNGV. CDR3 protein: CASSPGTLAGDGELFF. Written as DNA, the CDR3 is TGTGCCAGCAGCCCCGGGACTCTAGCGGGGGACGGGGAGCTGTTTTTT.

This rearrangement joins TRBV14 to TRBJ2-3; D is uncertain. CDR1 is SGHDN and CDR2 is FVKESK in the germline V gene. V dropped 4 bases and J dropped 4 bases, with 12 bases sitting between them. The length of the CDR3 is 14 residues. The CDR3 region has the DNA TGTGCCAGCAGCCGCCGCGGCCCCCCAGATACGCAGTATTTT. This translates into CASSRRGPPDTQYF.

The chain carries TRBV7-8 and TRBJ2-7; no definite D call. The CDR3 is 11 residues long. Germline assignment: CDR1 SGHVS and CDR2 FQNEAQ. The germline V and J ends were trimmed by 5 bases and 6 bases, with 8 bases remaining between them. The CDR3 DNA reads as TGTGCCAGCAGCGGGTGGGTCGAGCAGTACTTC. Protein: CASSGWVEQYF.

This clone was counted between two and nine times. This chain connects TRBV19 to TRBJ1-2; D call uncertain. Per the germline V gene, CDR1 is LNHDA and CDR2 is SQIVND (reference sequence). Trimming shortened V by 7 bases and J by 3 bases, and 9 bases separated the two germline ends. The CDR3 runs 12 residues. CDR3 DNA sequence: TGTGCCAGTACCATCGGGGACTATGGCTACACCTTC. Residues: CASTIGDYGYTF. Together with reference TRBV19 and TRBJ1-2, the CDR3 gives the full variable domain: DGGITQSPKYLFRKEGQNVTLSCEQNLNHDAMYWYRQDPGQGLRLIYYSQIVNDFQKGDIAEGYSVSREKKESFPLTVTSAQKNPTAFYLCASTIGDYGYTFGSGTRLTVV.

The chain uses TRBV11-2 and TRBJ2-7; 7 bases agree with TRBD1. Germline V CDR1 and CDR2: SGHAT, FQNNGV. There are 13 residues in the CDR3. V dropped 4 bases and J dropped 5; count of bases not matched to a gene: 5. Here the CDR3 reads CASSWGQHDEQYF. DNA of the CDR3: TGTGCCAGCAGCTGGGGACAGCATGACGAGCAGTACTTC.

J is TRBJ2-5 and V is TRBV29-1; D perhaps matches TRBD2 (7 bases). CDR1 SQVTM and CDR2 ANQGSEA come from the germline V gene. This CDR3 has 13 residues. CDR3 bases: TGCAGTGAGCGGGGAAAGGGGGTAGAGACCCAGTACTTC. Its protein is CSERGKGVETQYF.

V usage is TRBV5-1 and J usage is TRBJ2-7, with 10 bases matching TRBD1. V trimming: 3 bases; J trimming: 3 bases; junction bases outside the gene matches: 6. Germline V CDR1 and CDR2: SGHRS, YFSETQ. The CDR3 has 15 amino acids. CDR3 sequence reads: CASSYRQGAFYEQYF. CDR3 coding DNA: TGCGCCAGCAGCTACCGACAGGGGGCCTTCTACGAGCAGTACTTC.

This clone has a handful of counts. The CDR3 loop reads CASRGTNNEQFF. CDR3 bases: TGTGCCAGCAGAGGGACGAACAATGAGCAGTTCTTC. The chain carries TRBV7-9 and TRBJ2-1; D could derive from TRBD1 or TRBD2 (5 bases each). The CDR3 sequence is 12 residues long. Per germline, CDR1 SEHNR and CDR2 FQNEAQ (reference sequence). The germline V and J ends were trimmed by 6 bases and 5 bases, with 8 bases remaining between them.

J is TRBJ2-1 and V is TRBV28; 10 bases are shared with TRBD1. The germline V gene has CDR1 MDHEN and CDR2 SYDVKM. V gave up 3 bases and J gave up 0 bases; unmatched junction bases: 8. The CDR3 totals 18 residues. The CDR3 DNA reads TGTGCCAGCAGTTTCGGACAGGGGGAACTTTTCTCCTACAATGAGCAGTTCTTC. It translates to CASSFGQGELFSYNEQFF.

This chain uses TRBV29-1 with TRBJ2-3; possibly TRBD1 or TRBD2 for D (5 bases each). From germline, CDR1 is SQVTM and CDR2 ANQGSEA. This CDR3 is built from 15 residues. The germline V and J ends were trimmed by 5 bases and 10 bases, with 25 bases remaining between them. The CDR3 DNA reads as TGCAGCGTTTTGGGGGATGGAGCACCCCAGGTGGCGCAGTATTTT. As protein: CSVLGDGAPQVAQYF.

The chain recombines TRBV27 with TRBJ2-6; D possibly corresponds to TRBD2 (5 bases). Germline V gene sequence: CDR1 MNHEY, CDR2 SMNVEV (reference sequence). V lost 2 bases to trimming and J lost 4 bases, with 9 bases between them. CDR3 size: 15 residues. Written as DNA, the CDR3 is TGTGCCAGCAGTTTACAAGGGAGCGGGGCCAACGTCCTGACTTTC. Protein product: CASSLQGSGANVLTF.

This clone was counted only a few times. This sequence joins TRBV29-1 and TRBJ2-7, with 8 bases that match TRBD2. The CDR3 totals 14 residues. Germline V gives CDR1 SQVTM, CDR2 ANQGSEA. The V and J ends lost 1 base and 4 bases, in that order; junction bases with no gene match: 6. CDR3 in amino acids: CSVEAEPGGYEQYF. The CDR3 region has the DNA TGCAGCGTTGAAGCGGAGCCGGGGGGGTACGAGCAGTACTTC.

The chain joins TRBV28 to TRBJ2-2; TRBD1 matches 8 bases. The CDR3 loop spans 17 amino acids. The V gene's germline CDR1 is MDHEN and CDR2 SYDVKM. V lost 6 bases, J lost 4 bases, and 13 bases stayed unmatched. In nucleotides, the CDR3 is TGTGCCAGCAGCTTCCCATCGGACAGGGTGAGCACCGGGGAGCTGTTTTTT. Its translation is CASSFPSDRVSTGELFF.

The rearrangement links TRBV6-6 to TRBJ2-7; possibly TRBD1 or TRBD2 for D (5 bases each). The CDR3 has 16 residues. V was trimmed by 4 bases and J by 1 base, leaving 17 bases between them. Germline V gene data show CDR1 as MNHNY and CDR2 as SVGAGI (reference sequence). The CDR3 is CASSFTGPPGSYEQYF. The CDR3 bases are TGTGCCAGCAGTTTCACAGGTCCCCCGGGGTCCTACGAGCAGTACTTC.

The gene calls are TRBV28 and TRBJ2-1; 11 nucleotides line up with TRBD2. J lost 5 bases, V lost 5 bases, and 11 bases had no gene match. CDR1 is MDHEN, CDR2 SYDVKM, per germline. CDR3 length equals 17 residues. Written as DNA, the CDR3 is TGTGCCAGCAGTCACCTCACTAGCGGGAGAGGCAACAATGAGCAGTTCTTC. Its translation is CASSHLTSGRGNNEQFF.

This chain links TRBV27 with TRBJ2-1, with TRBD1 as a possible D gene (5 bases). CDR3 size: 14 residues. The V gene's germline CDR1 is MNHEY and CDR2 SMNVEV (reference sequence). V was cut by 2 bases and J by 5 bases, with 10 bases left in between. CDR3 DNA sequence: TGTGCCAGCAGTTTACTGGGGCTTAACAATGAGCAGTTCTTC. Translating gives CASSLLGLNNEQFF.

This clone was seen only a few times. This chain joins TRBV19 and TRBJ2-7, with 10 bases identical to TRBD1. The V and J ends lost 3 bases and 5 bases, in that order; junction bases with no gene match: 1. CDR3 length: 13 residues. The germline V gene encodes CDR1 LNHDA and CDR2 SQIVND (reference sequence). The CDR3 loop is CASSIGTGDEQYF. For the CDR3, the DNA is TGTGCCAGTAGTATCGGGACAGGGGACGAGCAGTACTTC. Complete variable domain (other parts from reference TRBV19 and TRBJ2-7): DGGITQSPKYLFRKEGQNVTLSCEQNLNHDAMYWYRQDPGQGLRLIYYSQIVNDFQKGDIAEGYSVSREKKESFPLTVTSAQKNPTAFYLCASSIGTGDEQYFGPGTRLTVT.

This clone was picked up a small number of times. The chain recombines TRBV14 with TRBJ2-7; D gene uncertain. Trimming pared 10 bases from V and 5 bases from J, leaving 6 bases between. The CDR3 contains 9 residues. Germline V CDR1 and CDR2: SGHDN, FVKESK. In DNA form, the CDR3 reads TGTGCCACCCCGGACGAGCAGTACTTC. Protein sequence: CATPDEQYF.

The V and J genes are TRBV5-4 and TRBJ2-1, with TRBD2 identical over 7 bases. This CDR3 spans 16 amino acids. Germline CDR1 and CDR2: SGHNT and YYREEE (reference sequence). Trimming took 7 bases from V and 0 from J; bases not matched to a gene: 10. CDR3 protein: CASGVLWDYSYNEQFF. In DNA form, the CDR3 reads TGTGCCAGCGGGGTCCTGTGGGACTACTCCTACAATGAGCAGTTCTTC.

The chain joins TRBV2 to TRBJ1-1; 7 bases agree with TRBD1. From germline, CDR1 is SNHLY and CDR2 FYNNEI. After removal of 6 bases from V and 3 bases from J, the junction contained 7 bases not matched to a gene. This CDR3 has 14 amino acids. The CDR3 sequence: CASSRDSGDTEAFF. CDR3 in DNA: TGTGCCAGCAGCCGGGACAGCGGGGACACTGAAGCTTTCTTT.

J is TRBJ1-2 and V is TRBV2; D not certain. Germline loops: CDR1 SNHLY, CDR2 FYNNEI. The germline V and J ends were trimmed by 6 bases and 8 bases, with 7 bases remaining between them. CDR3 size: 10 residues. CDR3 loop: CASRKGGYTF. The CDR3 nucleotides are TGTGCCAGCAGGAAAGGAGGCTACACCTTC.

The CDR3 coding sequence is TGTGCCAGCGGGGACAGCCCCTACGAGCAGTACTTC. Residues: CASGDSPYEQYF. The genes are TRBV6-5 and TRBJ2-7; 7 bases are a match to TRBD1. The length of the CDR3 is 12 residues. Germline V CDR1 and CDR2: MNHEY, SVGAGI. V gave up 8 bases and J gave up 2 bases; unmatched junction bases: 3.

This clone was seen more than once but under ten times. The J gene is TRBJ2-1, the V gene TRBV29-1; D might be TRBD1 or TRBD2, each matching 5 bases. This CDR3 contains 11 residues. Between the trimmed V and J ends, which lost 5 bases and 8 bases, there was a span of 10 bases. Germline CDR1 SQVTM, CDR2 ANQGSEA. DNA of the CDR3: TGCAGCGTTCCTATGGGGGATGAGCAGTTCTTC. This codes for CSVPMGDEQFF.

This rearrangement joins TRBV7-2 to TRBJ2-2; perhaps TRBD2 as D (7 bases). CDR1 and CDR2 from the germline V gene are SGHTA and FQGNSA. This CDR3 has 16 residues. Trimming cost V 2 bases and J 3 bases, with 13 bases left between them. This CDR3 reads CASSLFRGADTGELFF. CDR3 DNA sequence: TGTGCCAGCAGCTTATTTCGGGGGGCGGACACCGGGGAGCTGTTTTTT.